These T cell receptor beta chains were read from a single sample in a study of blood T cells in healthy people across ages. MiXCR was run by TCRdb on the 5' RACE reads, yielding one entry per CDR3 protein. Here the sample spans roughly 1.7 million distinct CDR3 sequences, roughly a third being singletons. Input material: blood. Receptor source: a woman under 40 in good health. The CDR3 runs from the conserved cysteine through the conserved F or W. Fields, in order: V gene, J gene, D gene, clone size, CDR3 DNA, CDR3 protein. A D gene is named only where the DNA matches it firmly. Rows may omit the clone size; those that give it use once, few, many or a size class.

V: TRBV2
J: TRBJ2-1
D: NA
size: few
DNA: TGTGCCAGCTCAATCAGTACCAAACTGGGGAAAGGGCAGTTCTTC
CDR3: CASSISTKLGKGQFF

V: TRBV5-1
J: TRBJ2-3
D: NA
size: few
DNA: TGCGCCAGCAGCTCACTACAGGCCCCAGATACGCAGTATTTT
CDR3: CASSSLQAPDTQYF

V: TRBV28
J: TRBJ1-4
D: NA
size: few
DNA: TGTGCCAGCAGTTTCCGCTCTGGGGCGGCTAATGAAAAACTGTTTTTT
CDR3: CASSFRSGAANEKLFF

V: TRBV9
J: TRBJ2-2
D: TRBD2
size: NA
DNA: TGTGCCAGCAGCGTAGCAGGACTAGCGGTCACCGGGGAGCTGTTTTTT
CDR3: CASSVAGLAVTGELFF

V: TRBV27
J: TRBJ1-4
D: NA
size: NA
DNA: TGTGCCAGCAGTTTATTCTGGTCAGCAACTAATGAAAAACTGTTTTTT
CDR3: CASSLFWSATNEKLFF

V: TRBV7-8
J: TRBJ2-7
D: NA
size: NA
DNA: TGTGCCAGCAGCCTCTTCACCGGGACCCCGATAGTTTACGAGCAGTACTTC
CDR3: CASSLFTGTPIVYEQYF

V: TRBV6-5
J: TRBJ2-7
D: NA
size: NA
DNA: TGTGCCAGCAGCTCCTCGGCGCGGGGGCCGCGCGAGCAGTACTTC
CDR3: CASSSSARGPREQYF

V: TRBV3-1
J: TRBJ1-1
D: NA
size: few
DNA: TGTGCCAGCAGTCAGGAGGGGGGGATGAACACTGAAGCTTTCTTT
CDR3: CASSQEGGMNTEAFF

V: TRBV3-1
J: TRBJ2-3
D: TRBD2
size: NA
DNA: TGTGCCAGCAGCCAAGATGGGGGAAAGCGGGGGACGGATACGCAGTATTTT
CDR3: CASSQDGGKRGTDTQYF

V: TRBV18
J: TRBJ2-5
D: NA
size: few
DNA: TGTGCCAGCTCACCAGTAGCTAGACGGGAGACCCAGTACTTC
CDR3: CASSPVARRETQYF

V: TRBV6-5
J: TRBJ1-1
D: NA
size: few
DNA: TGTGCCAGCAGTTGGCAGGGTCGAGAAGCTTTCTTT
CDR3: CASSWQGREAFF

V: TRBV5-6
J: TRBJ2-5
D: TRBD1
size: NA
DNA: TGTGCCAACAGCAACCCGGGACAGGTAGAGACCCAGTACTTC
CDR3: CANSNPGQVETQYF

V: TRBV15
J: TRBJ2-7
D: TRBD1
size: few
DNA: TGTGCCACCAGGCCCACTATGGACAGGGTTGGGGAGCAGTACTTC
CDR3: CATRPTMDRVGEQYF

V: TRBV6-6
J: TRBJ1-6
D: NA
size: few
DNA: TGTGCCAGCATGATCACTAGGAATTCACCCCTCCACTTT
CDR3: CASMITRNSPLHF

V: TRBV6-1
J: TRBJ2-7
D: NA
size: NA
DNA: TGTGCCAGCAGTGAAGCCAGGGCCTCCACCTACGGGCAGTACTTC
CDR3: CASSEARASTYGQYF

V: TRBV7-3
J: TRBJ2-3
D: NA
size: NA
DNA: TGTGCCAGCAGCTTAGGGGGGGGCCAAGATGCGCAGTATTTT
CDR3: CASSLGGGQDAQYF

V: TRBV2
J: TRBJ2-7
D: TRBD1
size: NA
DNA: TGTGCCAGCAGTGCACAGGGGGACTACGAGCAGTACTTC
CDR3: CASSAQGDYEQYF

V: TRBV7-9
J: TRBJ2-3
D: NA
size: NA
DNA: TGTGCCAGCAGCCCCCCCCGGGTGGGGGTAGGTACAGATACGCAGTATTTT
CDR3: CASSPPRVGVGTDTQYF

V: TRBV6-1
J: TRBJ1-1
D: NA
size: NA
DNA: TGTGCCATCTCCCTCTTGGGGGAGAACACTGAAGCTTTCTTT
CDR3: CAISLLGENTEAFF

V: TRBV12-5
J: TRBJ2-5
D: TRBD1
size: NA
DNA: TGTGCTAGTGGTTTAGGGACAGGGAAGCCTGGAGAGACCCAGTACTTC
CDR3: CASGLGTGKPGETQYF

V: TRBV27
J: TRBJ2-1
D: TRBD2
size: few
DNA: TGTGCCAGCAGTCCAGCGGGATTAGGCTACAATGAGCAGTTCTTC
CDR3: CASSPAGLGYNEQFF

V: TRBV7-9
J: TRBJ1-5
D: NA
size: NA
DNA: TGTGCCAGCAGCTTAGTCCAGGGCAGTCTGCGGAAGCCCCAGCATTTT
CDR3: CASSLVQGSLRKPQHF

V: TRBV7-9
J: TRBJ2-2
D: NA
size: NA
DNA: TGTGCCAGCAGTCCGCGAGGGGCAGCGAACACCGGGGAGCTGTTTTTT
CDR3: CASSPRGAANTGELFF

V: TRBV30
J: TRBJ1-2
D: NA
size: few
DNA: TGTGCCTGGATCCCAGGAATAGAATATGTTGGCTACACCTTC
CDR3: CAWIPGIEYVGYTF

V: TRBV19
J: TRBJ1-6
D: TRBD1
size: once
DNA: TGTGCCAGTAGGATGACAGGGAATTCACCCCTCCACTTT
CDR3: CASRMTGNSPLHF

V: TRBV29-1
J: TRBJ1-1
D: NA
size: few
DNA: TGCAGCGCGCTACAGGAGGATTCGACTGAAGCTTTCTTT
CDR3: CSALQEDSTEAFF

V: TRBV9
J: TRBJ2-7
D: TRBD2
size: many
DNA: TGTGCCAGCAGCCCTCGGACTAGCGCTTACGAGCAGTACTTC
CDR3: CASSPRTSAYEQYF

V: TRBV7-3
J: TRBJ2-1
D: TRBD1
size: NA
DNA: TGTGCCAGCAGCTTACGGGGACAGGGGCGCAATGAGCAGTTCTTC
CDR3: CASSLRGQGRNEQFF

V: TRBV6-1
J: TRBJ2-1
D: TRBD2
size: NA
DNA: TGTGCCAGCAGTGATAGGGGAGCGGGAGGCACCTACAATGAGCAGTTCTTC
CDR3: CASSDRGAGGTYNEQFF

V: TRBV11-2
J: TRBJ2-5
D: NA
size: NA
DNA: TGTGCCAGCAGCTTTGGGGAGTGGGACCGGGAGACCCAGTACTTC
CDR3: CASSFGEWDRETQYF

V: TRBV4-1
J: TRBJ2-7
D: NA
size: NA
DNA: TGCGCCAGCAGCCAGGTGGGCAGCGAATCCTGCGAGCAGTACTTC
CDR3: CASSQVGSESCEQYF

V: TRBV28
J: TRBJ2-7
D: TRBD1
size: few
DNA: TGTGCCAACAGTCAAACCGGGACAGGGCTCGAGCAGTACTTC
CDR3: CANSQTGTGLEQYF

V: TRBV27
J: TRBJ2-5
D: NA
size: NA
DNA: TGTGCCAGCAGCCCCAAATACCGTCTTAGCGGACAAGAGACCCAGTACTTC
CDR3: CASSPKYRLSGQETQYF

V: TRBV5-8
J: TRBJ1-1
D: NA
size: NA
DNA: TGTGCCAGCAGCGTCCGGACCTACTCGGGGACTGAAGCTTTCTTT
CDR3: CASSVRTYSGTEAFF

V: TRBV2
J: TRBJ1-4
D: NA
size: NA
DNA: TGTGCCAGCAGCGAAGATCCTCCGGGGGCTAATGAAAAACTGTTTTTT
CDR3: CASSEDPPGANEKLFF

V: TRBV7-9
J: TRBJ1-2
D: NA
size: NA
DNA: TGTGCCAGCAGCCTTCCAGGGGCCTACTATGGCTACACCTTC
CDR3: CASSLPGAYYGYTF

V: TRBV4-2
J: TRBJ2-7
D: NA
size: NA
DNA: TGTGCCAGCAGCCAAGGTGGCAGCCCCACCGAGCAGTACTTC
CDR3: CASSQGGSPTEQYF

V: TRBV4-1
J: TRBJ2-7
D: NA
size: many
DNA: TGCGCCAGCAGCCAAGAGGGGTTTCTGGTAAGCGAGCAGTACTTC
CDR3: CASSQEGFLVSEQYF

V: TRBV27
J: TRBJ2-1
D: TRBD1
size: few
DNA: TGTGCCAGCAACTCCGGGACAGGGGTGAATGAGCAGTTCTTC
CDR3: CASNSGTGVNEQFF

V: TRBV2
J: TRBJ1-1
D: NA
size: NA
DNA: TGTGCCAGCGTCGGGGGGCCAGATGGGGCTTTCTTT
CDR3: CASVGGPDGAFF

V: TRBV29-1
J: TRBJ2-5
D: NA
size: few
DNA: TGCAGCGTTGAGAGTTTGGGCCCAGAGGCCCAGTACTTC
CDR3: CSVESLGPEAQYF

V: TRBV20-1
J: TRBJ1-2
D: TRBD1
size: NA
DNA: TGCAGTGCACCGACTGCGGGACAGGGATATGGCTACACCTTC
CDR3: CSAPTAGQGYGYTF

V: TRBV15
J: TRBJ2-3
D: TRBD2
size: few
DNA: TGTGCCACCAGCACCAGACTAGCGGGGTTCAGAGATACGCAGTATTTT
CDR3: CATSTRLAGFRDTQYF

V: TRBV20-1
J: TRBJ2-5
D: NA
size: NA
DNA: TGTAGTGCTAGAGATGAAGGGGATGGGGAGCAGTACTTC
CDR3: CSARDEGDGEQYF

V: TRBV27
J: TRBJ2-5
D: TRBD1
size: NA
DNA: TGTGCCACCCGAAGGGACAGCAACCAAGAGACCCAGTACTTC
CDR3: CATRRDSNQETQYF

V: TRBV7-3
J: TRBJ2-1
D: NA
size: few
DNA: TGTGCCAGCAGCTTAAATGGCAGGGTGAATGAGCAGTTCTTC
CDR3: CASSLNGRVNEQFF

V: TRBV5-6
J: TRBJ2-3
D: NA
size: NA
DNA: TGTGCCAGCAGCGTTGAGAGTTCGGGCGCAGATACGCAGTATTTT
CDR3: CASSVESSGADTQYF

V: TRBV7-9
J: TRBJ2-1
D: NA
size: NA
DNA: TGTGCCGGCAGCCCGCCCCAAGGTGGACCCTACAATGAGCAGTTCTTC
CDR3: CAGSPPQGGPYNEQFF

V: TRBV4-1
J: TRBJ2-1
D: TRBD2
size: NA
DNA: TGCGCCAGCAGCCGAGGGAGACTAGCGGGAGAGGGCAATGAGCAGTTCTTC
CDR3: CASSRGRLAGEGNEQFF

V: TRBV20-1
J: TRBJ1-2
D: TRBD1
size: many
DNA: TGCAGTGCGGAACAGGGGGTCGACAGTTACTATGGCTACACCTTC
CDR3: CSAEQGVDSYYGYTF

V: TRBV12-3/TRBV12-4
J: TRBJ2-7
D: NA
size: many
DNA: TGTGCCAGCAGTTTAAGCTACTACGAGCAGTACTTC
CDR3: CASSLSYYEQYF

V: TRBV4-2
J: TRBJ1-1
D: TRBD1
size: few
DNA: TGTGCCAGCAGCCGGGACAGGGGTGGCACTGAAGCTTTCTTT
CDR3: CASSRDRGGTEAFF

V: TRBV9
J: TRBJ2-1
D: NA
size: NA
DNA: TGTGCCAGCAGCGCCCCTAAGACAATGGAGCAGTTCTTC
CDR3: CASSAPKTMEQFF

V: TRBV27
J: TRBJ2-1
D: NA
size: NA
DNA: TGTGCCAGCAGTTCGGGGATATGCTCCTACAATGAGCAGTTCTTC
CDR3: CASSSGICSYNEQFF

V: TRBV11-2
J: TRBJ2-1
D: TRBD2
size: few
DNA: TGTGCCAGCAGCCCCGGGGGAGCGGGAGAGGTCTACAATGAGCAGTTCTTC
CDR3: CASSPGGAGEVYNEQFF

V: TRBV10-2
J: TRBJ1-1
D: NA
size: NA
DNA: TGCGCCAGCAGACCCCAGGGTGGGAACACTGAAGCTTTCTTT
CDR3: CASRPQGGNTEAFF

V: TRBV10-3
J: TRBJ1-2
D: NA
size: NA
DNA: TGTGCCATCAGTGAGTCGTTGAAGGTTCATGGCTACACCTTC
CDR3: CAISESLKVHGYTF

V: TRBV27
J: TRBJ2-7
D: NA
size: few
DNA: TGTGCCAGCAGCGACAGTCCTTTTTGGTCCTACGAGCAGTACTTC
CDR3: CASSDSPFWSYEQYF

V: TRBV7-2
J: TRBJ2-7
D: TRBD2
size: NA
DNA: TGTGCCAGCAGCACTAGCGGGGGCATTTCCTACGAGCAGTACTTC
CDR3: CASSTSGGISYEQYF